This TCR beta chain was sequenced for a study of control samples from healthy donors and cancer patients. Germline CDR1 WNHNN, CDR2 SYGVQD (reference sequence). Trimming pared 3 bases from V and 1 base from J, leaving 11 bases between. The CDR3 sequence is 15 residues long. TCRdb keeps only in-frame clones here, not all; method: immunoSEQ multiplex PCR. The sample has under 130,000 clones, roughly 90% seen once. The chain combines TRBV10-1 with TRBJ2-3, with D possibly being TRBD1 (6 bases). The sequenced sample consisted of PBMCs. This TCR derives from a man between 60 and 70 years old with lung cancer. The CDR3 sequence: CASSDQDSRTDTQYF. The CDR3 DNA is TGCGCCAGCAGTGATCAGGACAGCCGCACAGATACGCAGTATTTT.